This T cell receptor beta chain was sequenced for a study of molecular identifiers for immune sequencing clone quantification. The germline V gene has CDR1 GTSNPN and CDR2 SVGIG (reference sequence). This CDR3 spans 14 amino acids. V was shortened by 6 bases and J by 6 bases, with 20 bases between the two germline ends. Only a few counts were recorded for this clonotype. The antigen is unknown. The study's findings and limits: Beyond 20 RNA copies, clones held over 99% of effector molecules, compared with under 1% in naive cells.

A CD8+CD4-CCR7+CD45RA+ phenotype served as the sorting definition for naive CD8 T cells. Via MiXCR, TCRdb re-called the PCR reads, giving one row per CDR3 protein. The table lists about 500,000 distinct CDR3 sequences, over 20% of them singletons. The sequence came from a human donor in good health. Some libraries in this study had Jurkat cell RNA spiked in. Sequencing input: naive CD8+ T cells from blood, with Jurkat cell RNA spiked in. Subset specified: FACS-sorted CD8+CD4-CCR7+CD45RA+ naive T cells. This chain joins TRBV30 and TRBJ1-2; tentatively, D is TRBD1 (5 bases). Here the CDR3 reads CACTFQGEVNGYTF. The CDR3 DNA is TGTGCCTGTACATTCCAGGGTGAAGTGAATGGCTACACCTTC.